Presented here are 15 T cell receptor beta chains from one specimen sequenced in a study of shared clonotypes between healthy human individuals. Sequencing used immunoSEQ multiplex PCR; TCRdb keeps in-frame clones, though not all of them. Among about 2.4 million clones listed, 90% to 95% were seen once. Sequencing was performed on naive CD4+ T cells sorted from blood. The subset is: CD45RA+ positively selected. These receptors all stem from a young man in good health.

V and J are TRBV5-1 and TRBJ2-1, with TRBD1 matching 7 bases. The trim removed 7 bases at V and 5 bases at J, leaving 3 bases unmatched. Germline V gene data show CDR1 as SGHRS and CDR2 as YFSETQ. The CDR3 consists of 12 residues. This CDR3 reads CASQGQNNEQFF. Here the CDR3 DNA reads TGCGCCAGCCAGGGACAGAACAATGAGCAGTTCTTC.

The count of this clone is one. A read error may account for a junction end that differs from germline. This chain links TRBV7-2 with TRBJ2-5; TRBD1 matches 7 bases. CDR3 length: 14 residues. Per the germline V gene, CDR1 is SGHTA and CDR2 is FQGNSA. The CDR3 loop reads CASSPGTAQEAQYF. The CDR3 bases are TGTGCCAGCAGCCCCGGGACAGCTCAAGAGGCCCAGTACTTC.

Points on this clone: The same CDR3 arises from other DNA sequences in this sample as well. The gene calls are TRBV7-9 and TRBJ2-3, with D possibly TRBD1 on 5 matching bases. Trimming stripped 5 bases from V and 6 bases from J, with 9 bases between. The CDR3 totals 12 residues. The V gene's germline CDR1 is SEHNR and CDR2 FQNEAQ (reference sequence). This CDR3 is CASSLKGDTQYF. CDR3 DNA sequence: TGTGCCAGCAGCCTCAAGGGGGATACGCAGTATTTT.

Only a few counts were recorded for this clone. This rearrangement joins TRBV30 to TRBJ1-4; D is uncertain. CDR1 and CDR2 from the germline V gene are GTSNPN and SVGIG (reference sequence). V was clipped by 1 base and J by 8 bases, with 11 bases between them. The CDR3 sequence is 13 residues long. DNA for the CDR3: TGTGCCTGGAGTGGGGTGGGAGAAGAAAAACTGTTTTTT. Its protein is CAWSGVGEEKLFF.

On this clone itself: Other DNA sequences in this sample translate to the same CDR3. This chain uses TRBV5-4 with TRBJ2-7; TRBD2 matches 14 bases. The CDR3 extends over 15 amino acids. The V segment lost 0 bases and the J segment 7 bases; nucleotides outside the gene matches: 3. Germline V gene lookup returns CDR1 SGHNT and CDR2 YYREEE (reference sequence). The CDR3 sequence: CASSLGGLAGGEQYF. For the CDR3, the DNA is TGTGCCAGCAGCTTGGGAGGACTAGCGGGAGGTGAGCAGTACTTC.

The gene calls are TRBV11-2 and TRBJ1-6; a possible D gene is TRBD1 (5 bases). The CDR3 is made up of 15 amino acids. The germline V gene encodes CDR1 SGHAT and CDR2 FQNNGV. V dropped 5 bases and J dropped 7 bases, with 15 bases sitting between them. The DNA of the CDR3 is TGTGCCAGCAGCAAAGAAGGAGGGACGAATTCACCCCTCCACTTT. It translates to CASSKEGGTNSPLHF.

The chain couples TRBV19 to TRBJ1-2; TRBD1 might be the D (5 bases). Germline V gene lookup returns CDR1 LNHDA and CDR2 SQIVND (reference sequence). Trimming cost V 8 bases and J 2 bases, with 12 bases left between them. The CDR3 is 13 amino acids. The CDR3 sequence: CASAGHLNYGYTF. In DNA, the CDR3 is TGTGCCAGTGCCGGACATTTAAACTATGGCTACACCTTC.

V is TRBV19 and J is TRBJ1-1, with D uncertain. V dropped 8 bases and J dropped 4 bases, with 8 bases sitting between them. The CDR3 runs 11 residues. CDR1 and CDR2 from the germline V gene are LNHDA and SQIVND (reference sequence). The CDR3 DNA sequence: TGTGCCAGTTCCGTAAGCACTGAAGCTTTCTTT. This encodes CASSVSTEAFF.

The CDR3 DNA reads as TGTGCCAGCAGCGTGGCCCCCGGGGGAGACAGACGTTACGAGCAGTACTTC. It specifies CASSVAPGGDRRYEQYF. This chain connects TRBV9 to TRBJ2-7, with D perhaps matching TRBD2 (6 bases). The CDR3 has 17 residues. In germline, CDR1 is SGDLS, CDR2 YYNGEE. Trimming stripped 2 bases from V and 4 bases from J, with 22 bases between.

The chain is built from TRBV27 and TRBJ1-6; weak D call: TRBD1 (5 bases). V lost 4 bases, J lost 14 bases, and 18 bases lay in between. Germline assignment: CDR1 MNHEY and CDR2 SMNVEV (reference sequence). This CDR3 spans 14 amino acids. The DNA for the CDR3 is TGTGCCAGCAGTTCCCGGGACCCCTTGTCAACCCTCCACTTT. The encoded protein is CASSSRDPLSTLHF.

The CDR3 protein is CASSIVAVDHEQYF. The CDR3 region has the DNA TGTGCCAGTAGTATAGTAGCGGTGGACCACGAGCAGTACTTC. The V call is TRBV19, the J call TRBJ2-7; maybe TRBD2 (6 bases). V lost 1 base and J 5 bases, leaving 12 bases between the germline ends. The CDR3 length is 14 residues. Per germline, CDR1 LNHDA and CDR2 SQIVND (reference sequence).

V is TRBV7-9 and J is TRBJ1-6, with 9 bases fitting TRBD1. Germline values: CDR1 SEHNR, CDR2 FQNEAQ (reference sequence). The CDR3 totals 16 residues. Germline trimming cut 5 bases from V and 2 bases from J; bases unmatched to any gene: 4. CDR3 nucleotide sequence: TGTGCCAGCAGCCCGGACAGGGGTCCCTATAATTCACCCCTCCACTTT. It codes for CASSPDRGPYNSPLHF.

Details on this clone: Other DNA sequences of this sample code for an identical CDR3. The V gene is TRBV2, the J gene TRBJ1-2; D is uncertain. Deletions cut 8 bases from V and 3 bases from J, with 7 bases between. The CDR3 covers 11 residues. The germline gives CDR1 SNHLY, CDR2 FYNNEI. The CDR3 loop is CASGRDYGYTF. The CDR3 DNA reads as TGTGCCAGCGGACGGGACTATGGCTACACCTTC.

The chain joins TRBV19 to TRBJ1-3; D not resolved. The V and J ends lost 7 bases and 0 bases respectively, with 4 bases between them. This CDR3 contains 12 residues. The germline V gene encodes CDR1 LNHDA and CDR2 SQIVND (reference sequence). CDR3 in amino acids: CASTGSGNTIYF. CDR3 DNA: TGTGCCAGTACGGGCTCTGGAAACACCATATATTTT.

The J gene is TRBJ2-7, the V gene TRBV30; TRBD1 aligns across 7 bases. The CDR3 is 13 amino acids. The V gene end was trimmed by 7 bases and the J gene end by 7 bases; junction bases not matched to a gene: 13. CDR1 GTSNPN and CDR2 SVGIG come from the germline V gene (reference sequence). For the CDR3, the DNA is TGTGCCTTGCGGAAATGGACAGGAGGTGAGCAGTACTTC. Its protein is CALRKWTGGEQYF.